The rows below give T cell receptor beta chains drawn from one sample of a study of blood T cell repertoires in COVID-19. The repertoire was sequenced with immunoSEQ multiplex PCR; TCRdb's copy has only in-frame clones and lacks some. This sample has some 210,000 clones, with 80% to 90% found just once. Sequencing was performed on PBMCs or T cells enriched from blood (not recorded which). These receptors were obtained from a man aged 40-50 years who had recovered from COVID-19. The CDR3 runs from the conserved cysteine through the conserved F or W. A D gene is named only where the DNA matches it firmly. Part of the rows lack a size; the others show once, few, many or a class for expanded clones.

clone size	D gene	V gene	J gene	CDR3 protein	CDR3 DNA
.	.	TRBV19	TRBJ1-2	CASSIDRGVSGYTF	TGTGCCAGTAGTATAGACCGCGGGGTATCCGGCTACACCTTC
.	.	TRBV6-5	TRBJ1-2	CASSYGPNYGYTF	TGTGCCAGCAGTTATGGCCCAAACTATGGCTACACCTTC
.	.	TRBV19	TRBJ2-2	CASSIRERTGELFF	TGTGCCAGTAGTATAAGGGAGAGAACCGGGGAGCTGTTTTTT
.	.	TRBV24-1	TRBJ1-1	CATSSNTEAFF	TGTGCCACCAGTTCTAACACTGAAGCTTTCTTT
.	.	TRBV11-2	TRBJ1-1	CASSLAQGITEAFF	TGTGCCAGCAGCTTAGCCCAGGGGATCACTGAAGCTTTCTTT
.	TRBD1	TRBV30	TRBJ1-6	CAWIPPGGTTRGNSPLHF	TGTGCCTGGATCCCGCCAGGAGGGACGACCAGGGGGAATTCACCCCTCCACTTT
.	TRBD1	TRBV24-1	TRBJ2-3	CATSGTGGPDTQYF	TGTGCCACCAGTGGGACAGGGGGCCCAGATACGCAGTATTTT
.	.	TRBV6-5	TRBJ2-7	CASSYSRASYEQYF	TGTGCCAGCAGTTACTCGAGAGCCTCCTACGAGCAGTACTTC
.	TRBD1	TRBV6-5	TRBJ1-1	CASSPPTGIAFF	TGTGCCAGCAGTCCTCCGACAGGGATTGCTTTCTTT
.	.	TRBV10-3	TRBJ1-1	CAISTGLNTEAFF	TGTGCCATCAGCACAGGGTTGAACACTGAAGCTTTCTTT
.	.	TRBV5-4	TRBJ2-7	CASSLGSGSEQYF	TGTGCCAGCAGCTTGGGGTCAGGGTCCGAGCAGTACTTC
.	TRBD1	TRBV3-1/TRBV3-2	TRBJ2-2	CASSPYRGENTGELFF	TGTGCCAGCAGTCCGTACAGGGGCGAAAACACCGGGGAGCTGTTTTTT
.	.	TRBV2	TRBJ2-1	CASRGGGGAMDEQFF	TGTGCCAGCAGGGGTGGAGGGGGGGCGATGGATGAGCAGTTCTTC
.	TRBD2	TRBV7-3	TRBJ2-3	CASSLNPGGGDTQYF	TGTGCCAGCAGTCTAAATCCGGGGGGAGGAGATACGCAGTATTTT
.	TRBD1	TRBV9	TRBJ1-4	CASSVGQGGTNEKLFF	TGTGCCAGCAGCGTGGGACAGGGTGGAACTAATGAAAAACTGTTTTTT
.	.	TRBV2	TRBJ1-3	CASSAQGRSGNTIYF	TGTGCCAGCAGTGCCCAGGGTCGCTCTGGAAACACCATATATTTT
.	TRBD1	TRBV24-1	TRBJ1-2	CATSDPQGAQYGYTF	TGTGCCACCAGTGATCCACAGGGGGCTCAATATGGCTACACCTTC
.	.	TRBV7-3	TRBJ1-1	CASSLMGEGTEAFF	TGTGCCAGCAGCTTAATGGGAGAGGGCACTGAAGCTTTCTTT
.	TRBD2	TRBV2	TRBJ2-1	CASSASSGTRDEQFF	TGTGCCAGCAGTGCTTCTAGCGGGACTCGGGATGAGCAGTTCTTC
.	TRBD1	TRBV19	TRBJ1-3	CASTPGQGAGNTIYF	TGTGCCAGTACCCCGGGACAGGGGGCTGGAAACACCATATATTTT
.	.	TRBV3-1/TRBV3-2	TRBJ1-1	CASSPQDRNTEAFF	TGTGCCAGCAGCCCCCAGGACAGGAACACTGAAGCTTTCTTT
.	.	TRBV9	TRBJ1-3	CASSVGGGTGNTIYF	TGTGCCAGCAGCGTAGGGGGGGGAACTGGAAACACCATATATTTT
.	.	TRBV24-1	TRBJ1-1	CATSDFRDINTEAFF	TGTGCCACCAGTGACTTCCGGGACATCAACACTGAAGCTTTCTTT
.	.	TRBV4-1	TRBJ1-1	CASSQVEGERGWRMNTEAFF	TGCGCCAGCAGCCAAGTTGAGGGGGAGAGGGGATGGAGAATGAACACTGAAGCTTTCTTT
.	TRBD1	TRBV11-2	TRBJ1-6	CASSFGRGSSYNSPLHF	TGTGCCAGCAGCTTCGGCAGGGGGAGCTCCTATAATTCACCCCTCCACTTT
few	TRBD1	TRBV15	TRBJ2-6	CASHRDRTTGANVLTF	TGTGCCTCACACCGGGACAGAACGACTGGGGCCAACGTCCTGACTTTC
once	.	TRBV28	TRBJ1-1	CASRDNTEAFF	TGTGCCAGCAGGGACAATACTGAAGCTTTCTTT
.	.	TRBV20-1	TRBJ1-2	CSASYPADYGYTF	TGCAGTGCTAGTTACCCCGCGGACTATGGCTACACCTTC
.	TRBD1	TRBV28	TRBJ1-2	CATMGQGRHGYTF	TGTGCCACCATGGGACAGGGTAGGCACGGCTACACCTTC
.	TRBD1	TRBV5-1	TRBJ1-4	CASSTRTGSKTNEKLFF	TGCGCCAGCAGCACCCGGACAGGTTCGAAGACTAATGAAAAACTGTTTTTT
.	.	TRBV29-1	TRBJ2-3	CSVEVEAGDTQYF	TGCAGCGTTGAAGTTGAGGCTGGGGATACGCAGTATTTT
.	.	TRBV5-6	TRBJ2-7	CASSSDSYEQYF	TGTGCCAGCAGTTCGGACAGCTACGAGCAGTACTTC
.	TRBD2	TRBV5-4	TRBJ2-3	CASSLRTSGITDTQYF	TGTGCCAGCAGCTTGCGGACTAGCGGGATAACAGATACGCAGTATTTT